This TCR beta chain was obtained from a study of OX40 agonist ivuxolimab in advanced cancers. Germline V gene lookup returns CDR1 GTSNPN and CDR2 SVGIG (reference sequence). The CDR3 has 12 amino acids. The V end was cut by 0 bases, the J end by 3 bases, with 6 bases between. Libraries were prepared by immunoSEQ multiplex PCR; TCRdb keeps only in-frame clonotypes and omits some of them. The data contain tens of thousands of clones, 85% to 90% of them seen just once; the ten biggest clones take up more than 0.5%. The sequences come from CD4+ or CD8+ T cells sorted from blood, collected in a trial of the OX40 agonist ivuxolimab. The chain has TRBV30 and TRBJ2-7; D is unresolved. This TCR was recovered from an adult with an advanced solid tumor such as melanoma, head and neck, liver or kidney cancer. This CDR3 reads CAWSVLGYEQYF. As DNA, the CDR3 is TGTGCCTGGAGTGTACTCGGCTACGAGCAGTACTTC.